This TCR beta chain was captured in a study of naive and memory T cell subsets (dated by TCRdb to the late 2010s). Turning to the overall study: An open-source, UMI-based TCR alpha and beta sequencing pipeline was applied to sorted naive and memory peripheral blood T cell subsets. IgG serology results and the functional CMV T cell responses were in complete agreement. RNA was DNase-treated and reverse transcribed with TCR constant-region primers, mostly using SuperScript III. Points the paper makes about the study in general: In both CD4 and CD8 cells, the Gini index increased while Shannon and inverse Simpson diversity decreased from naive through CM, EM and EMRA. RNA-based TCR counts may be influenced by expression changes linked to T cell activation and differentiation. The repertoire findings for the naive and memory subsets could not be validated against a ground truth, as none was available. A few larger clonotypes were present in naive repertoires, particularly the CD8 repertoires, and these clonotypes were possibly memory cells re-expressing CD45RA. Single alpha or beta chain sequences, rather than paired alpha/beta receptors, were used to define clonotypes. TCR abundance followed a power law whose exponent differed between naive and memory subsets but was consistent across the three individuals. Once error correction was done, more than 90% of naive TCR sequences showed up just once, which made the naive abundance distributions much steeper than those of the memory subsets.

Counted from cysteine to phenylalanine, this CDR3 has 19 amino acids. Only the CDR3 DNA stays, 57 bases, in frame from base 1. Per the germline V gene, MGHRA is the CDR1 and YSYEKL is the CDR2. Germline trimming amounts to 0 bases on V and 7 bases on J, with 16 as the count of junction bases outside the gene matches. As regards this clonotype: What antigen it recognizes has not been identified. No much larger clone is present one base from it, and per-base qualities are unavailable.

TCR alpha and beta chain libraries were amplified separately from the second PCR step onward. The CMV status of each donor was determined by measuring IFNgamma production from CD4+ T cells after fresh PBMCs had been stimulated overnight with CMV viral lysate. Using Miltenyi beads, CD4 T cells were first positively selected, and CD8 T cells were then positively selected from the CD4-negative fraction. Cells stained for CD3, CD4, CD8, CD45RA, CD27 and a live/dead dye were sorted on a BD Aria II into four subsets by CD45RA and CD27. A few healthy volunteers provided blood, and each donor's sample was split into CD4 and CD8 T cells and then further divided into four differentiation subsets. About 120 ml of peripheral blood was drawn per donor, and PBMC were isolated by Ficoll-Paque PLUS density-gradient centrifugation. Sorted cells were lysed in RLT buffer, after which RNA was extracted using a Qiagen RNeasy kit and stored at -80 degrees C.

Library preparation employed UMI-ligation and nested PCR. The beta constant-region primer was an equimolar mix of two oligonucleotides covering both TRBC1 and TRBC2. T4 RNA ligase 1 ligated a single-stranded oligonucleotide carrying the SP2 primer and a 12-nucleotide UMI to the cDNA 3' end. Four rounds of PCR were used to amplify ligated cDNA, with nested alpha and beta constant-region primers being used together with the SP2 primer. Incubation of the ligation reaction lasted about 20-25 hours at 16 degrees C. To avoid over-amplification, PCR2 was usually performed as a SYBR Green qPCR and halted once a predetermined threshold was reached. Apart from the first purification, every purification step used Agencourt AMPure XP magnetic beads. Library quantification was done by Qubit, followed by a TapeStation check on which the main peak was expected at around 650 bp. Pooled libraries were sequenced on an Illumina MiSeq using v2 2x251 paired-end kits, and typically roughly 0.85-2.1 million reads were obtained per sample. Each sample was pooled at about 4 nM, and roughly 4.5-7% PhiX was included to help cluster recognition. In the paper's pipeline: FASTQ reads processed by Demultiplexor were assigned V and J genes by Decombinator through tag matching that tolerated a single base-pair mismatch. By using UMIs, Collapsinator corrected both sequencing errors and the frequency errors caused by PCR heterogeneity. TCRs were translated and CDR3s were extracted from the conserved cysteine to the FGXG phenylalanine by CDR3Translator, with non-productive sequences being flagged. Repertoires were subsampled to equal numbers of UMI-defined TCRs before Gini, Shannon entropy and inverse Simpson indices were calculated. Clonotype abundance distributions were fitted to a power law by maximum likelihood within the linear range. On one naive CD8 sample, the pipeline and MIGEC gave similar UMI counts, unique TCR numbers and clonal distributions. One analysis removed from the naive repertoire any naive TCRs that were also found in any memory subset from the same donor. Repertoires were searched for about 7,300 CMV-associated CDR3 sequences compiled from VDJdb and a published dataset. Through fastp at Q25 and MiXCR, TCRdb rebuilt clones from the public reads, retaining in-frame beta chains. Every CDR3 protein is listed once, alongside the most common genes and DNA of its rows. The V and J calls come from TCRdb's annotation, not from the publication. This sample comprises approximately 140,000 distinct CDR3 sequences, 17% of them detected only once. The top ten clonotypes cover roughly 0.13% of the sample.

The sample comprised naive CD4+ T cells from blood. This specimen's cell subset or site label, interpreted: naive T cells, CD45RA high CD27+. This receptor was identified in a human donor in good health. The sequence is built from TRBV4-1 and TRBJ2-1; 9 bases in the junction line up with TRBD2. The DNA reads as follows: TGCGCCAGCAGCCAAGATCGGTCGTTGCGCGGGAGGGCGGGTAATGAGCAGTTCTTC. Translated, it gives CASSQDRSLRGRAGNEQFF.